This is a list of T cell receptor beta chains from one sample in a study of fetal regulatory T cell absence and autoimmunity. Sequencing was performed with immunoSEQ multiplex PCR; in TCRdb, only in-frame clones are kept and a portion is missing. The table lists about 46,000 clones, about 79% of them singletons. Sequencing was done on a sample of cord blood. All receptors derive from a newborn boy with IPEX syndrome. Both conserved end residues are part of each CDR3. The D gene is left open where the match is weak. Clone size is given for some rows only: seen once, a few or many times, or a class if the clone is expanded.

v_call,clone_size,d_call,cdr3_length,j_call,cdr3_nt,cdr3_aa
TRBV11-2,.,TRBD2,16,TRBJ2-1,TGTGCCAGCAGCCGTCGGACTAGCGGGAGTGTAAATGAGCAGTTCTTC,CASSRRTSGSVNEQFF
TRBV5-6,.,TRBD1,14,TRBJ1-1,TGTGCCAGCAGCTTGACAGGGGCGAACACTGAAGCTTTCTTT,CASSLTGANTEAFF
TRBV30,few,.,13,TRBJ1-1,TGTGCCTGGAATAGGCAGTTGAACACTGAAGCTTTCTTT,CAWNRQLNTEAFF
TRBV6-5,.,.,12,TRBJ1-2,TGTGCTAGCAGTTACGGGGGGCGTGGCTACACCTTC,CASSYGGRGYTF
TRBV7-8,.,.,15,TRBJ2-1,TGTGCCAGCAGCTTAGACCACGGATCCTACAATGAGCAGTTCTTC,CASSLDHGSYNEQFF
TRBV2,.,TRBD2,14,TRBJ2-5,TGTGCCAGCAGCCCCAGGGCGGGGGGGGAGACCCAGTACTTC,CASSPRAGGETQYF
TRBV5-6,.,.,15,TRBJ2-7,TGTGCCAGCAGTCCCACAGGGTTTAGCTCCTACGAGCAGTACTTC,CASSPTGFSSYEQYF
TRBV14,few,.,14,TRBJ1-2,TGTGCCAGCAGCTTACAGGGTTGGAACTATGGCTACACCTTC,CASSLQGWNYGYTF
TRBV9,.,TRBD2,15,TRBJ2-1,TGTGCCAGCAGCGTAGGGGGAGGGTCCTACAATGAGCAGTTCTTC,CASSVGGGSYNEQFF
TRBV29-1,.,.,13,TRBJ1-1,TGCAGCGCCAGTCATGCCAGGGACACTGAAGCTTTCTTT,CSASHARDTEAFF
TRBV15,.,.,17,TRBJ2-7,TGTGCCACCAGCAGAGATCTCGGGAGTACTTTCTCCTACGAGCAGTACTTC,CATSRDLGSTFSYEQYF
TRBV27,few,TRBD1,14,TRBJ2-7,TGTGCCAGCAGTGCCGGGACAGGGGCCTACGAGCAGTACTTC,CASSAGTGAYEQYF
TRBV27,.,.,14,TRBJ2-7,TGTGCCAGCAGCCCGGGACTCCGATCCTACGAGCAGTACTTC,CASSPGLRSYEQYF
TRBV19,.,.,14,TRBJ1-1,TGTGCCAGTAGTATCTCAGCAAAGAACACTGAAGCTTTCTTT,CASSISAKNTEAFF
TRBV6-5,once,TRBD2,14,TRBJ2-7,TGTGCCAGCACCCTAGCCTCTAGCGGGACCGAGCAGTACTTC,CASTLASSGTEQYF
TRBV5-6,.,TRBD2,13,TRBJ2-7,TGTGCCAGCAGCTTACTTCCGGGGGGAGAGCAGTACTTC,CASSLLPGGEQYF
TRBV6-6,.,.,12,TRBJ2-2,TGTGCCAGCAGTTATGAGTCTACCTCGCTGTTTTTT,CASSYESTSLFF
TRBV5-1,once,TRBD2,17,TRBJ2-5,TGCGCCAGCAGCTTGGCGGGCGCTAGCGGGGAACAAGAGACCCAGTACTTC,CASSLAGASGEQETQYF
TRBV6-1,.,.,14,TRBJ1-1,TGTGCCAGCACCACTAGGAGAGAAGACACTGAAGCTTTCTTT,CASTTRREDTEAFF
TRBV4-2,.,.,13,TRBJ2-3,TGTGCCAGCAGTTTCTCGGACGGAGATACGCAGTATTTT,CASSFSDGDTQYF
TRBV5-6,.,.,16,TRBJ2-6,TGTGCCAGCAGCTTGGCGACAGGGACTTGGGCCAACGTCCTGACTTTC,CASSLATGTWANVLTF
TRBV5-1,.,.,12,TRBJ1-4,TGCGCCAGCAGCTTGGGAAATGAAAAACTGTTTTTT,CASSLGNEKLFF
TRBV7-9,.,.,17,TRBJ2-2,TGTGCCAGCACCAGATCACCCGGGACCTCGAACACCGGGGAGCTGTTTTTT,CASTRSPGTSNTGELFF
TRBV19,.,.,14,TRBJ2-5,TGTGCCAGTAGTAGGGGGGGGGCCCGAGGGACCCAGTACTTC,CASSRGGARGTQYF
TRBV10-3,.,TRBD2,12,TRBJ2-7,TGTGCCATCGGGACTAGCGCCTACGAGCAGTACTTC,CAIGTSAYEQYF
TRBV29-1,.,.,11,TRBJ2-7,TGCAGCGCCAGGGTTTCCCACGAGCAGTACTTC,CSARVSHEQYF
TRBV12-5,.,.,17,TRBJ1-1,TGTGCTAGTGGCCCTCCGGACACCATTCCTATGAACACTGAAGCTTTCTTT,CASGPPDTIPMNTEAFF
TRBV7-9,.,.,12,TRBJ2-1,TGTGCCAGCAGCAGGGGCATAGCGGAGCAGTTCTTC,CASSRGIAEQFF
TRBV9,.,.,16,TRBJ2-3,TGTGCCAGCAGCGTAGGGGCGGGGGACATCACAGATACGCAGTATTTT,CASSVGAGDITDTQYF
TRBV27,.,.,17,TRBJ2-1,TGTGCCAGCAGTTTTACGCCCCGGTCTTCAGCGGGCGATGAGCAGTTCTTC,CASSFTPRSSAGDEQFF
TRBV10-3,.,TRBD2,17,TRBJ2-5,TGTGCCATCAGTGCAGGACTAGCGGGGGCCGGGGGAGAGACCCAGTACTTC,CAISAGLAGAGGETQYF
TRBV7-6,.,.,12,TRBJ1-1,TGTGCCAGCAGCTTGTTGACAGGAGAAGCTTTCTTT,CASSLLTGEAFF
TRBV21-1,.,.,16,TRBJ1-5,TGTGCCAGCGGCCGGGACAGGGGGCGGAGGAATCAGCCCCAGCATTTT,CASGRDRGRRNQPQHF
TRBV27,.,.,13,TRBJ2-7,TGTGCCAGCAGTTTATACGGGAAGGAATGGTTGGACTTC,CASSLYGKEWLDF
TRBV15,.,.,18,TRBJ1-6,TGTGCCACCAGCAGAGAACATCCCGGGAGCTCCTATAATTCACCCCTCCACTTT,CATSREHPGSSYNSPLHF
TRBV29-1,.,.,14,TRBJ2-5,TGCAGCGTTGAGGGTCTAGCGAACCAAGAGACCCAGTACTTC,CSVEGLANQETQYF
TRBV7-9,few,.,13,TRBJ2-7,TGTGCCAGCAGCTTAGTGGGGGGCGGCGAGCAGTACTTC,CASSLVGGGEQYF
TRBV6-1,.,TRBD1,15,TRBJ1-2,TGTGCCAGCAGTGAAGGACAGGGGGCTAACTATGGCTACACCTTC,CASSEGQGANYGYTF
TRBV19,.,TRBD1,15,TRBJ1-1,TGTGCCAGTAGTCCTTACAGGGGGCGGAACACTGAAGCTTTCTTT,CASSPYRGRNTEAFF
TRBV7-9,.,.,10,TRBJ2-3,TGTGCCAGCCCCTCAGGGACGCAGTATTTT,CASPSGTQYF
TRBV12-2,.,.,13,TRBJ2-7,TGTGCAAGTCGCTTAGCGGGGGGCTACGAGCAGTACTTC,CASRLAGGYEQYF
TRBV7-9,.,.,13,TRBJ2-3,TGTGCCAGCAGCCCAGGGGGCACAGATACGCAGTATTTT,CASSPGGTDTQYF
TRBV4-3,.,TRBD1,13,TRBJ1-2,TGCGCCAGCAGCCAGACAGGGGGCTATGGCTACACCTTC,CASSQTGGYGYTF
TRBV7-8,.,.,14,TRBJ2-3,TGTGCCAGCAGCTTATGGGGTCCGACAGATACGCAGTATTTT,CASSLWGPTDTQYF
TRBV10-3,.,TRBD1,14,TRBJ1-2,TGTGCCATCAGCCCGGCAGGGGGCGGCTATGGCTACACCTTC,CAISPAGGGYGYTF
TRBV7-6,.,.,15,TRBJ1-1,TGTGCCAGCAGCTTAGCCCACGACAGGAACACTGAAGCTTTCTTT,CASSLAHDRNTEAFF
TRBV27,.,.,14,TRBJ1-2,TGTGCCAGCGGGTACAGCCCCGAAGGGGATGGCTACACCTTC,CASGYSPEGDGYTF
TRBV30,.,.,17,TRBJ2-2,TGTGCCTGGAGTCCCCCTTTTGTGGGGGGGCCACCAGGGGAGCTGTTTTTT,CAWSPPFVGGPPGELFF
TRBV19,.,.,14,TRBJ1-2,TGTGCCAGTAGCAGGACAGCCTTCGGTTATGGCTACACCTTC,CASSRTAFGYGYTF
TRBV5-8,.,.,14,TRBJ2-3,TGTGCCAGCAGCTCCGAGGGGCCTGGGGATACGCAGTATTTT,CASSSEGPGDTQYF
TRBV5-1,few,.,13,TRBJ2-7,TGCGCCAGCAGCCGGGATCCCTCCTACGAGCAGTACTTC,CASSRDPSYEQYF
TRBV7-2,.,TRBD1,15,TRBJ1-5,TGTGCCAGCAGCCCCGGGACAGGGGGCGGTCAGCCCCAGCATTTT,CASSPGTGGGQPQHF
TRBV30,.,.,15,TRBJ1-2,TGTGCCTCGATACCACGTCGGGGCCCTAACTATGGCTACACCTTC,CASIPRRGPNYGYTF
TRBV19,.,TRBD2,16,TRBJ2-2,TGTGCCAGTAGCCCTAGACTAGCGGGGGACACCGGGGAGCTGTTTTTT,CASSPRLAGDTGELFF
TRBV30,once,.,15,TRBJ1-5,TGTGCCTGGAGTGTACCAGACAGGCACAATCAGCCCCAGCATTTT,CAWSVPDRHNQPQHF
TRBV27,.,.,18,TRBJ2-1,TGTGCCAGCAGTCTACAAGGACTATCCATTAGCTCCTACAATGAGCAGTTCTTC,CASSLQGLSISSYNEQFF
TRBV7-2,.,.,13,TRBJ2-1,TGTGCCAGCAGCTTGAACACAGCTAATGAGCAGTTCTTC,CASSLNTANEQFF
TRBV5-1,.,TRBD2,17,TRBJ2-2,TGCGCCAGCAGCGGGGGACTAGCGGGCTCAGTGGCCGGGGAGCTGTTTTTT,CASSGGLAGSVAGELFF
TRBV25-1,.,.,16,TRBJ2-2,TGTGCCAGCAGTGATCCCTTCTCACTAAACACCGGGGAGCTGTTTTTT,CASSDPFSLNTGELFF